The 16 T cell receptor beta chains below come from one sample, sequenced in a study of blood T cell repertoires in COVID-19. TCRdb's copy holds only in-frame clones and misses some; the assay was immunoSEQ multiplex PCR. Among roughly 290,000 clones listed, roughly 89% were seen once. The sequencing sample was made of peripheral blood. The source is a man younger than 45 with acute or convalescent COVID-19.

The CDR3 reads CASSRTGTVFATNEKLFF. In DNA form, the CDR3 reads TGTGCCAGTAGTAGGACCGGGACAGTTTTTGCAACTAATGAAAAACTGTTTTTT. The chain links TRBV19 to TRBJ1-4, with 7 positions matching TRBD1. The CDR3 has 18 amino acids. CDR1 and CDR2 from the germline V gene are LNHDA and SQIVND (reference sequence). The junction had 11 bases not matched to a gene; V was cut back by 4 bases and J by 0 bases.

In this sample, this clone turned up a few times. The chain joins TRBV28 to TRBJ1-2, with 7 positions matching TRBD1. Germline assignment: CDR1 MDHEN and CDR2 SYDVKM. The CDR3 contains 14 residues. V gave up 5 bases and J gave up 2 bases; unmatched junction bases: 5. In DNA, the CDR3 is TGTGCCAGCAGTGGGGGACAGCAAAACTATGGCTACACCTTC. Its protein product is CASSGGQQNYGYTF.

The chain has TRBV15 and TRBJ2-2, with 7 bases aligning to TRBD2. With 0 bases clipped from V and 4 bases from J, the junction kept 14 bases outside the gene matches. Germline CDR1 is LNHNV and CDR2 is YYDKDF (reference sequence). The CDR3 totals 19 residues. CDR3 sequence: CATSRDEWGTPGGTGELFF. For the CDR3, the DNA is TGTGCCACCAGCAGAGATGAGTGGGGTACCCCGGGGGGCACCGGGGAGCTGTTTTTT.

This rearrangement joins TRBV25-1 to TRBJ2-3; perhaps TRBD1 as D (5 bases). The CDR3 length is 15 residues. CDR1 is MGHDK, CDR2 SYGVNS, per germline. Trimming left V 3 bases short and J 4 bases short, with 14 bases between. CDR3 protein: CASSDAGSAADTQYF. CDR3 in DNA: TGTGCCAGCAGTGATGCAGGGTCTGCGGCAGATACGCAGTATTTT.

The chain is built from TRBV27 and TRBJ1-3; 8 bases are a match to TRBD1. V was clipped by 6 bases and J by 0 bases; unmatched bases: 4. Germline V CDR1 and CDR2: MNHEY, SMNVEV (reference sequence). This CDR3 is 15 amino acids long. As DNA, the CDR3 is TGTGCCAGCAGGAGGGACAGGACCTCTGGAAACACCATATATTTT. The encoded protein is CASRRDRTSGNTIYF.

The chain joins TRBV19 to TRBJ2-7; possibly TRBD1 for D (5 bases). This CDR3 comprises 11 residues. Germline CDR1 and CDR2: LNHDA and SQIVND (reference sequence). Trimming cost V 4 bases and J 6 bases, with 7 bases left between them. DNA for the CDR3: TGTGCCAGTAGTACAGGGTTCGAGCAGTACTTC. Protein product: CASSTGFEQYF.

The DNA for the CDR3 is TGTGCCAGCAGCCAATCGACCGGGACTAGTGTCAATGAGCAGTTCTTC. Its translation: CASSQSTGTSVNEQFF. The chain couples TRBV4-2 to TRBJ2-1; 8 bases line up with TRBD2. The ends lost 2 bases at V and 6 bases at J; junction bases unmatched: 9. CDR3 length: 16 residues. Looked up from germline, CDR1 is LGHNA and CDR2 is YNFKEQ.

This clone was seen a handful of times. J is TRBJ1-5 and V is TRBV2; 7 positions agree with TRBD1. With V trimmed by 6 bases and J by 1 base, 3 bases remained unmatched. CDR3 length equals 14 residues. Per the germline V gene, CDR1 is SNHLY and CDR2 is FYNNEI. The CDR3 DNA reads as TGTGCCAGCAGGTCACAGGGGAGCAATCAGCCCCAGCATTTT. Its translation: CASRSQGSNQPQHF.

The chain uses TRBV19 and TRBJ2-7; 9 bases align to TRBD2. The CDR3 consists of 15 residues. The ends lost 7 bases at V and 4 bases at J; junction bases unmatched: 11. Germline V gene data show CDR1 as LNHDA and CDR2 as SQIVND (reference sequence). Written as DNA, the CDR3 is TGTGCCAGTACCCAGTCGCTAGCGGGATTATACGAGCAGTACTTC. Protein product: CASTQSLAGLYEQYF.

This sequence joins TRBV6-5 and TRBJ1-2; possible D gene TRBD1, 6 bases. The CDR3 has 14 residues. V was shortened by 8 bases and J by 3 bases, with 16 bases between the two germline ends. The V gene's germline CDR1 is MNHEY and CDR2 SVGAGI. CDR3 protein: CASGFQGPDYGYTF. Written as DNA, the CDR3 is TGTGCCAGCGGTTTCCAGGGGCCGGACTATGGCTACACCTTC.

CDR3 loop: CASSPDSQPLHF. Here the CDR3 DNA reads TGTGCCAGCTCCCCGGACAGCCAACCCCTCCACTTT. The rearrangement links TRBV18 to TRBJ1-6; tentative D call: TRBD1 (6 bases). CDR1 is KGHSH, CDR2 LQKENI, per germline. The CDR3 length is 12 residues. V was shortened by 6 bases and J by 12 bases, with 12 bases between the two germline ends.

The rearrangement joins TRBV19 to TRBJ1-5; a weak D match, TRBD1 (5 bases). The germline gives CDR1 LNHDA, CDR2 SQIVND (reference sequence). Trimming took off 9 bases at V and 2 bases at J, with 14 bases between the two ends. The CDR3 loop spans 14 amino acids. Written as DNA, the CDR3 is TGTGCCAGCGGAGGGGAGTTGGGCAATCAGCCCCAGCATTTT. Its translation: CASGGELGNQPQHF.

This chain links TRBV6-5 with TRBJ1-5, with a possible D match to TRBD1 (5 bases). Germline CDR1 and CDR2: MNHEY and SVGAGI. This CDR3 has 14 amino acids. V was pared by 10 bases and J by 7 bases, with 20 bases between. The CDR3 protein is CANLDKLRNQPQHF. CDR3 nucleotide sequence: TGTGCCAACCTGGACAAACTTCGGAACCAGCCCCAGCATTTT.

The CDR3 bases are TGCAGTGCTAGTAAGCCCGGGGGCAATCAGCCCCAGCATTTT. Its translation is CSASKPGGNQPQHF. The chain carries TRBV20-1 and TRBJ1-5, with unresolved D. Trimming took off 3 bases at V and 2 bases at J, with 11 bases between the two ends. The CDR3 spans 14 residues. Germline assignment: CDR1 DFQATT and CDR2 SNEGSKA (reference sequence).

J is TRBJ1-1 and V is TRBV2; 9 bases line up with TRBD1. Germline values: CDR1 SNHLY, CDR2 FYNNEI. V gave up 7 bases and J gave up 1 base; unmatched junction bases: 10. The CDR3 spans 16 residues. CDR3 sequence: CASKRDRAPGNTEAFF. CDR3 coding DNA: TGTGCCAGCAAAAGGGACAGGGCTCCTGGGAACACTGAAGCTTTCTTT.

This rearrangement joins TRBV28 to TRBJ1-5; TRBD1 agrees at 7 bases. The CDR3 spans 14 residues. Looked up from germline, CDR1 is MDHEN and CDR2 is SYDVKM. Trimming cost V 4 bases and J 7 bases; bases outside gene matches: 7. As DNA, the CDR3 is TGTGCCAGCAGTTCGACAGGGCTTAGGCAGCCCCAGCATTTT. It is translated as CASSSTGLRQPQHF.